Shown below are 21 T cell receptor beta chains from a single sample sequenced in a study of OX40 agonist ivuxolimab in advanced cancers. Sequencing was performed with immunoSEQ multiplex PCR; in TCRdb, only in-frame clones are kept and a portion is missing. The table has some 44,000 clones, 65% to 85% seen once; the top ten hold roughly 5%. Material: CD4+ or CD8+ T cells sorted from blood, obtained in a trial of the OX40 agonist ivuxolimab. The receptors derive from an adult with an advanced solid tumor such as melanoma, head and neck, liver or kidney cancer.

The chain couples TRBV7-9 to TRBJ1-4, with D possibly matching TRBD1 (6 bases). Germline-derived CDR1 and CDR2 are SEHNR and FQNEAQ (reference sequence). The V gene lost 6 bases and the J gene lost 5 bases, with 13 bases spanning the gap. The CDR3 contains 14 residues. CDR3 nucleotide sequence: TGTGCCAGCAGATCACAGGGTGCAAATGAAAAACTGTTTTTT. Protein sequence: CASRSQGANEKLFF.

About this clone itself: The junction and the germline gene differ at one end; a read error may be behind it. The chain joins TRBV5-6 to TRBJ2-2, with 10 nucleotides matching TRBD1. The germline CDR1 and CDR2 sequences are SGHDT and YYEEEE. The CDR3 is 14 amino acids. As DNA, the CDR3 is TGTGTCAGCAGTTGGGACAGGGGAACCGGGGAGCTGTTTTTT. This encodes CVSSWDRGTGELFF.

The V gene is TRBV11-2, the J gene TRBJ2-3; D is undetermined. Looked up from germline, CDR1 is SGHAT and CDR2 is FQNNGV. The germline V and J ends were trimmed by 6 bases and 0 bases, with 19 bases remaining between them. The CDR3 spans 17 residues. This chain's CDR3 is CASSSNHLYRSTDTQYF. The CDR3 nucleotides read TGTGCCAGCAGTTCTAACCACCTCTACCGAAGCACAGATACGCAGTATTTT.

The chain recombines TRBV9 with TRBJ1-2; D not certain. V lost 3 bases and J 1 base, leaving 10 bases between the germline ends. The CDR3 is 14 amino acids. Looked up from germline, CDR1 is SGDLS and CDR2 is YYNGEE. CDR3 sequence reads: CASSEGSSNYGYTF. The CDR3 DNA sequence: TGTGCCAGCAGCGAGGGCTCCAGTAACTATGGCTACACCTTC.

This clone was picked up one time. This chain connects TRBV21-1 to TRBJ2-5. TRBV21-1 is shown as a pseudogene. The CDR3 covers 14 residues. CDR3 nucleotide sequence: TGTGCCGGGGGTGGCAAGGCCACGGGGGAGACCCAGTACTTC. Its protein is CAGGGKATGETQYF.

This clone was detected only once. This chain joins TRBV28 and TRBJ2-7; 10 bases fit TRBD2. The V segment lost 6 bases and the J segment 4 bases; nucleotides outside the gene matches: 15. CDR1 MDHEN and CDR2 SYDVKM come from the germline V gene. The CDR3 is made up of 17 amino acids. CDR3: CASSSLPGLAEFYEQYF. CDR3 sequence (DNA): TGTGCCAGCAGCAGCTTACCTGGACTAGCGGAATTTTACGAGCAGTACTTC.

V gene TRBV11-3 combines with J gene TRBJ2-3; TRBD1 matches 7 bases. Looked up from germline, CDR1 is SGHNT and CDR2 is YENEEA. The CDR3 length is 13 residues. V was pared by 5 bases and J by 6 bases, with 5 bases of the junction left unmatched. CDR3 protein: CASSALTGDTQYF. The CDR3 DNA is TGTGCCAGCAGCGCCCTGACAGGGGATACGCAGTATTTT.

V usage is TRBV7-2 and J usage is TRBJ2-1; the match to TRBD2 covers 7 bases. The CDR3 totals 12 residues. V lost 4 bases to trimming and J lost 10 bases; unmatched junction nucleotides: 4. Germline V lookup: CDR1 SGHTA, CDR2 FQGNSA. The CDR3 reads CASSSPGGEQFF. The CDR3 DNA reads TGTGCCAGCAGCTCGCCCGGGGGGGAGCAGTTCTTC. The entire variable domain, with the rest obtained from reference TRBV7-2 and TRBJ2-1, is as follows: GAGVSQSPSNKVTEKGKDVELRCDPISGHTALYWYRQSLGQGLEFLIYFQGNSAPDKSGLPSDRFSAERTGGSVSTLTIQRTQQEDSAVYLCASSSPGGEQFFGPGTRLTVL.

The V and J genes are TRBV4-1 and TRBJ2-7; D remains ambiguous. V lost 0 bases, J lost 2 bases, and 8 bases lay in between. Looked up from germline, CDR1 is MGHRA and CDR2 is YSYEKL. The CDR3 contains 14 residues. CDR3 nucleotides: TGCGCCAGCAGCCAAGACCAGCCCCCCTACGAGCAGTACTTC. This codes for CASSQDQPPYEQYF.

This rearrangement joins TRBV5-1 to TRBJ1-1; 8 nucleotides align to TRBD1. Germline V CDR1 and CDR2: SGHRS, YFSETQ. The V gene end was trimmed by 4 bases and the J gene end by 5 bases; junction bases not matched to a gene: 10. The CDR3 is made up of 15 amino acids. The CDR3 nucleotides read TGCGCCAGCAGCCCGACTCGACAGGGGAGGACTGAAGCTTTCTTT. Amino acid sequence: CASSPTRQGRTEAFF.

V is TRBV4-1 and J is TRBJ2-1; 7 bases fit TRBD1. V was clipped by 4 bases and J by 12 bases; unmatched bases: 9. This CDR3 spans 13 amino acids. CDR1 MGHRA and CDR2 YSYEKL come from the germline V gene. Here the CDR3 DNA reads TGCGCCAGCAGCCTCGACAGGGCTAACGTGCAGTTCTTC. Protein product: CASSLDRANVQFF.

This clone was counted only a few times. The chain joins TRBV7-8 to TRBJ2-2; 9 positions match TRBD2. Germline-derived CDR1 and CDR2 are SGHVS and FQNEAQ. The J segment lost 1 base and the V segment lost 5 bases, leaving 8 bases of the junction unmatched. The CDR3 spans 17 residues. The CDR3 loop reads CASSILAGHMNTGELFF. CDR3 sequence (DNA): TGTGCCAGCAGCATTCTAGCGGGACATATGAACACCGGGGAGCTGTTTTTT.

This clone was counted only a few times. The CDR3 is CASSQAGGRTYEQYF. Here the CDR3 DNA reads TGCGCCAGCAGCCAAGCAGGGGGCAGGACCTACGAGCAGTACTTC. The chain has TRBV4-1 and TRBJ2-7, with 8 bases aligning to TRBD1. Germline V lookup: CDR1 MGHRA, CDR2 YSYEKL. V shed 1 base and J 2 bases; nucleotides not matched to a gene: 4. The CDR3 covers 15 residues.

The V gene is TRBV6-4, the J gene TRBJ2-1; 11 positions match TRBD1. Trimming removed 3 bases from V and 9 bases from J; junction bases left unmatched: 7. Per the germline V gene, CDR1 is MRHNA and CDR2 is SNTAGT. The CDR3 runs 15 residues. DNA for the CDR3: TGTGCCAGCAGTGAGGGGGGACAGGGGGTTGGTGAGCAGTTCTTC. This sequence encodes CASSEGGQGVGEQFF.

This clone has only one observation. The V gene is TRBV6-6, the J gene TRBJ2-3; 9 bases line up with TRBD2. The CDR3 covers 16 residues. V shed 2 bases, J shed 5 bases, and the junction held 8 bases outside the gene matches. Germline lookup yields CDR1 MNHNY and CDR2 SVGAGI (reference sequence). As DNA, the CDR3 is TGTGCCAGCAGTTACCGTAGCGGGAGAAAGGGAGATACGCAGTATTTT. Translation gives CASSYRSGRKGDTQYF.

The rearrangement links TRBV4-1 to TRBJ2-1; perhaps TRBD2 as D (5 bases). This CDR3 comprises 16 residues. Between the trimmed V and J ends, which lost 1 base and 0 bases, there was a span of 10 bases. The V gene's germline CDR1 is MGHRA and CDR2 YSYEKL. The CDR3 nucleotides are TGCGCCAGCAGCCAAGCTGTAGCGACCTCCTACAATGAGCAGTTCTTC. The encoded protein is CASSQAVATSYNEQFF.

This clone was seen a single time. This chain uses TRBV30 with TRBJ2-5; possible D gene TRBD2, 5 bases. V was cut by 2 bases and J by 4 bases, with 14 bases left in between. Germline loops: CDR1 GTSNPN, CDR2 SVGIG (reference sequence). The CDR3 runs 14 residues. CDR3: CAWSMARGRETQYF. CDR3 nucleotide sequence: TGTGCCTGGAGTATGGCTAGAGGGAGAGAGACCCAGTACTTC.

The chain joins TRBV7-3 to TRBJ2-3; 7 nucleotides match TRBD2. V shed 5 bases, J shed 1 base, and the junction held 6 bases outside the gene matches. The germline V gene has CDR1 SGHTA and CDR2 FQGTGA. This CDR3 is 15 amino acids long. CDR3 bases: TGTGCCAGCAGCCTAATAGCGGGCGGCACAGATACGCAGTATTTT. Translating gives CASSLIAGGTDTQYF. Combining the CDR3 with reference TRBV7-3 and TRBJ2-3 gives the whole variable domain GAGVSQTPSNKVTEKGKYVELRCDPISGHTALYWYRQSLGQGPEFLIYFQGTGAADDSGLPNDRFFAVRPEGSVSTLKIQRTERGDSAVYLCASSLIAGGTDTQYFGPGTRLTVL.

The chain links TRBV5-1 to TRBJ1-2, with 10 bases identical to TRBD1. The CDR3 is made up of 18 amino acids. CDR1 and CDR2 from the germline V gene are SGHRS and YFSETQ. Losses at the gene ends were 0 bases for V and 0 bases for J; bases not matched to a gene: 8. CDR3 sequence reads: CASSLGGTGARSNYGYTF. CDR3 nucleotide sequence: TGCGCCAGCAGCTTGGGCGGGACAGGGGCACGATCTAACTATGGCTACACCTTC.

The chain recombines TRBV10-3 with TRBJ2-1, with TRBD1 matching 7 bases. The J segment lost 10 bases and the V segment lost 4 bases, leaving 1 base of the junction unmatched. Germline CDR1 is ENHRY and CDR2 is SYGVKD. The CDR3 consists of 11 residues. In nucleotides, the CDR3 is TGTGCCATCAGTGGGACAGGAGAGCAGTTCTTC. Amino acids: CAISGTGEQFF.

The chain uses TRBV29-1 and TRBJ1-1, with D perhaps TRBD1 (5 bases). The CDR3 is made up of 13 amino acids. The germline gives CDR1 SQVTM, CDR2 ANQGSEA. The V gene lost 0 bases and the J gene lost 6 bases, with 11 bases spanning the gap. The CDR3 reads CSVEDRVGPEAFF. Here the CDR3 DNA reads TGCAGCGTTGAAGATCGGGTGGGACCTGAAGCTTTCTTT.